This paragraph covers one T cell receptor beta chain sequence. These data come from a study of technical replicates of blood from four donors. CDR1 and CDR2 from the germline V gene are LNHDA and SQIVND (reference sequence). The ends lost 3 bases at V and 3 bases at J; junction bases unmatched: 5. The CDR3 totals 15 residues. Using immunoSEQ multiplex PCR, the repertoire was profiled, and TCRdb retains in-frame clones only, with some absent. The table lists 79,000 or so clones, approximately 96% of them singletons. The sample consisted of T cells isolated from PBMCs. This chain connects TRBV19 to TRBJ1-5, with 7 bases matching TRBD1. This receptor was identified in a human donor in good health. The DNA for the CDR3 is TGTGCCAGTAGTATCCGGGACAGCCTCAATCAGCCCCAGCATTTT. It yields the protein CASSIRDSLNQPQHF.